This TCR beta chain was retrieved from a study of blood T cell repertoires in COVID-19. Per the authors' pipeline: Estimation of nucleated cell counts was performed using reference gene primer amplification. Clones were read by immunoSEQ multiplex PCR, and TCRdb kept only the in-frame ones, dropping some. V, J and clone size are those of that table, while D and trimming were read from the DNA. Of some 99,000 clones listed, 70% to 90% were seen once; the top ten hold about 1.1%. The V gene's germline CDR1 is SGHTA and CDR2 FQGTGA. Trimming shortened V by 1 base and J by 5 bases, and 12 bases separated the two germline ends. This CDR3 spans 14 amino acids.

The genes are TRBV7-3 and TRBJ2-7; D possibly corresponds to TRBD1 (5 bases). This TCR came from a human donor in a cohort sampled during active COVID-19. Sequenced input: peripheral blood. CDR3: CASSLSPGWDEQYF. CDR3 in DNA: TGTGCCAGCAGCTTAAGCCCAGGGTGGGACGAGCAGTACTTC.